This T cell receptor (beta chain) was documented in a study of blood T cells in healthy people across ages. Overall study findings and caveats: With age, beta diversity per million T cells declined roughly linearly, significantly by approximately 40. Compared with aged donors, long-lived donors showed fewer expanded clones, suggesting selection. Any conclusive comparison of naive versus antigen-experienced cells was prevented by using unsorted PBMCs.

Each sample gave at least 6.5 million isolated PBMCs. Germline values: CDR1 DFQATT, CDR2 SNEGSKA (reference sequence). This CDR3 is 15 amino acids long. The V gene lost 1 base and the J gene lost 4 bases, with 16 bases spanning the gap. A second roughly 6 to 12 cycle PCR used barcoded and J-beta primers. TCRdb reprocessed the 5' RACE reads via MiXCR and lists one record per CDR3 protein. The sample lists about 640,000 distinct CDR3 sequences, approximately 59% occurring once. Turning to this clonotype: Its antigen is not identified.

This TCR derives from a man aged 55 to 70 in good health. Material: blood. The chain links TRBV20-1 to TRBJ1-2; D gene uncertain. CDR3 region: CSARALVAATYGYTF. The CDR3 DNA is TGCAGTGCTAGAGCCCTGGTAGCGGCTACCTATGGCTACACCTTC.